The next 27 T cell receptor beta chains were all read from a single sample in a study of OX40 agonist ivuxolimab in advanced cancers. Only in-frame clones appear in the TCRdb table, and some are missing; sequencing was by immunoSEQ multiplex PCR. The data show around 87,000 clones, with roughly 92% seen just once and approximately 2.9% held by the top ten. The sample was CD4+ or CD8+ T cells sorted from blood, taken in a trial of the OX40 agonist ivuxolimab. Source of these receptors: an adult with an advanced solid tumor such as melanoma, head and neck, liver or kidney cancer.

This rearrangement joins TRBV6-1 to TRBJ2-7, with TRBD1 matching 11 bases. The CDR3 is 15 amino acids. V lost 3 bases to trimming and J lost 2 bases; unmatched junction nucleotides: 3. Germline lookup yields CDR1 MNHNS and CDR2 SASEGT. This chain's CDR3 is CASSDRTGGAYEQYF. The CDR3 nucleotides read TGTGCCAGCAGTGATAGGACAGGGGGCGCCTACGAGCAGTACTTC.

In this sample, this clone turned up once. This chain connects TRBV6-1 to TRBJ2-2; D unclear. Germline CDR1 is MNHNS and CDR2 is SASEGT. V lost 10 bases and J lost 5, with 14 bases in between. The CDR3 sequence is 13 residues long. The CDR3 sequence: CATYPLETGELFF. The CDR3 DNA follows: TGTGCCACCTACCCCCTCGAGACCGGGGAGCTGTTTTTT.

The CDR3 nucleotides read TGTGCCAGCAGTTCACCGGGAGGAAACACCATATATTTT. This encodes CASSSPGGNTIYF. The J gene is TRBJ1-3, the V gene TRBV6-6; D ambiguous. Looked up from germline, CDR1 is MNHNY and CDR2 is SVGAGI (reference sequence). Between the trimmed V and J ends, which lost 4 bases and 4 bases, there was a span of 8 bases. The CDR3 is 13 amino acids.

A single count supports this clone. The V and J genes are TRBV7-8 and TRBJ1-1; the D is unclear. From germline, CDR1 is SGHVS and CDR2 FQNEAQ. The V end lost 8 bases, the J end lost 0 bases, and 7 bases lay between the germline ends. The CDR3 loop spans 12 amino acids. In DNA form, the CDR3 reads TGTGCCAGCGCCGGGGTGAACACTGAAGCTTTCTTT. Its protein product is CASAGVNTEAFF.

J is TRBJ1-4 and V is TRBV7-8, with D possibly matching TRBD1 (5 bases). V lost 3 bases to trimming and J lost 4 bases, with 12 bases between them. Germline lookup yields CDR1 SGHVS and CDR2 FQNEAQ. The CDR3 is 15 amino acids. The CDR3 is CASSFEGRLNEKLFF. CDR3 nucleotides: TGTGCCAGCAGCTTTGAGGGGCGGCTTAATGAAAAACTGTTTTTT.

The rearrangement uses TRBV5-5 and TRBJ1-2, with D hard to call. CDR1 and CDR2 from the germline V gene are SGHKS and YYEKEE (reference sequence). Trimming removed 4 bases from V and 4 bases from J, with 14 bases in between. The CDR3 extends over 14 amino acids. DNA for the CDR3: TGTGCCAGCAGCGCCGGCGGTGACGGCTATGGCTACACCTTC. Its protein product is CASSAGGDGYGYTF.

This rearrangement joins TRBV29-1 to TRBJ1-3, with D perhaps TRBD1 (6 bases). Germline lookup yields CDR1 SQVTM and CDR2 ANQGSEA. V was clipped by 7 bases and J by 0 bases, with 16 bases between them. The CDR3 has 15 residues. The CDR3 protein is CSAQLTGYSGNTIYF. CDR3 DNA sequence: TGCAGCGCCCAGTTGACAGGTTACTCTGGAAACACCATATATTTT.

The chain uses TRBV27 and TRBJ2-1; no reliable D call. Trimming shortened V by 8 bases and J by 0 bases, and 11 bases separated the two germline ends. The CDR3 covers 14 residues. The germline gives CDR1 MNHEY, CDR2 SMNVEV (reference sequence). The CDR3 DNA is TGTGCCAGCGGTCTGCCGAGCTCCTACAATGAGCAGTTCTTC. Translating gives CASGLPSSYNEQFF.

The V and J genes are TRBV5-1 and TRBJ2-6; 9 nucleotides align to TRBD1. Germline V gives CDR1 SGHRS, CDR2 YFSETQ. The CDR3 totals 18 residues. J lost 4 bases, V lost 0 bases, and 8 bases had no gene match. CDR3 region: CASSLVSRTGAGANVLTF. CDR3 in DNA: TGCGCCAGCAGCTTGGTGTCAAGGACAGGGGCAGGGGCCAACGTCCTGACTTTC.

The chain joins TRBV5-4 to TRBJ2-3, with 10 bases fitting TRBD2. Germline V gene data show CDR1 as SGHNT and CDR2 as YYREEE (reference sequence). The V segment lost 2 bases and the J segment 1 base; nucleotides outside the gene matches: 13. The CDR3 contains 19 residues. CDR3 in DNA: TGTGCCAGCAGCTTCCCGGGGGCTAGCGGGGGCCCGGGCACAGATACGCAGTATTTT. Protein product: CASSFPGASGGPGTDTQYF.

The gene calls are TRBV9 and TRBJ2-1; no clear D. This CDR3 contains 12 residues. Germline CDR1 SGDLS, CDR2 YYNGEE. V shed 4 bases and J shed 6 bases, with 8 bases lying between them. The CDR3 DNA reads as TGTGCCAGCAGCTCCGAGAGCAATGAGCAGTTCTTC. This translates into CASSSESNEQFF.

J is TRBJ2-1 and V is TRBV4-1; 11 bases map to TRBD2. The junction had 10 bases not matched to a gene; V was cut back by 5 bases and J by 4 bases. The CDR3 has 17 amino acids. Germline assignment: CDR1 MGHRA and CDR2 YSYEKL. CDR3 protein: CASSLTTSSGRYNEQFF. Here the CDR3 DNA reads TGCGCCAGCAGCTTAACCACGTCTAGCGGGAGGTACAATGAGCAGTTCTTC.

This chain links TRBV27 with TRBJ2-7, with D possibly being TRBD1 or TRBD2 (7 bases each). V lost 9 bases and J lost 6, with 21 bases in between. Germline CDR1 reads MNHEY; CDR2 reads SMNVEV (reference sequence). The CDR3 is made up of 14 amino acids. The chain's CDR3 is CASLPTGRGGEQYF. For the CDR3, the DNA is TGTGCCAGTCTTCCGACAGGGAGGGGGGGCGAGCAGTACTTC.

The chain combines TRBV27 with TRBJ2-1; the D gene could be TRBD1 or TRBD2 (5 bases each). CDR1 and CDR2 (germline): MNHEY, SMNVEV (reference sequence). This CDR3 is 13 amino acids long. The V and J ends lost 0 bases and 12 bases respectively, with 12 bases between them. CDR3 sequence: CASSLSGTLGQFF. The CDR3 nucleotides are TGTGCCAGCAGTTTATCCGGGACCCTCGGGCAGTTCTTC.

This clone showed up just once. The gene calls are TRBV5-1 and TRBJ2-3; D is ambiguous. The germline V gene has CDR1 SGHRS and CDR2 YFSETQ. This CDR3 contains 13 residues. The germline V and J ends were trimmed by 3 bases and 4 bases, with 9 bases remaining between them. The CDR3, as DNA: TGCGCCAGCAGCTATTCGCAATCAGATACGCAGTATTTT. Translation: CASSYSQSDTQYF.

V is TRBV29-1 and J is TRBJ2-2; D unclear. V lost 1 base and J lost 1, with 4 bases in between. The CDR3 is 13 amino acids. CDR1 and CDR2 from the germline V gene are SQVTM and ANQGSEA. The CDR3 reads CSVEGENTGELFF. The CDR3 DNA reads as TGCAGCGTTGAAGGAGAGAACACCGGGGAGCTGTTTTTT.

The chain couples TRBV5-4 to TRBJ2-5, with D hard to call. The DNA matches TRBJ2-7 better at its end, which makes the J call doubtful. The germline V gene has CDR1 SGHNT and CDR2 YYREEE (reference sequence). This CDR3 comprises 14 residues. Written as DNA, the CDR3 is TGTGCCAGCAGCCCGCGCGGAACCTCCTACGAGCAGTACTTC. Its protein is CASSPRGTSYEQYF.

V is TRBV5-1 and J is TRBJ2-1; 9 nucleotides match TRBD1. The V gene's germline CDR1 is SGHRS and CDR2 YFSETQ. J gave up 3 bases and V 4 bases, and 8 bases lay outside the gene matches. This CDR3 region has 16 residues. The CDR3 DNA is TGCGCCAGCAGCCTAACGGGGACAGGGTTCTACAATGAGCAGTTCTTC. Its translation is CASSLTGTGFYNEQFF.

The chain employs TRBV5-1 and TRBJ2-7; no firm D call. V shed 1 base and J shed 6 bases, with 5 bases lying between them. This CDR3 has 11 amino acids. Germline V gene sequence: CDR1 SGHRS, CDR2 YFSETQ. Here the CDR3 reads CASSLSGEQYF. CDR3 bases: TGCGCCAGCAGCTTGTCAGGCGAGCAGTACTTC.

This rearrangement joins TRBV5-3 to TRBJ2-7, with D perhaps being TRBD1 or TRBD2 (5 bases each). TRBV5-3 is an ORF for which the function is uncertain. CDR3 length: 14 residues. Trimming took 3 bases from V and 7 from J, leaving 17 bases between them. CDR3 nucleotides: TGTGCCAGAAGCTATACGGGATCTAAGGGGGAGCAGTACTTC. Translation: CARSYTGSKGEQYF.

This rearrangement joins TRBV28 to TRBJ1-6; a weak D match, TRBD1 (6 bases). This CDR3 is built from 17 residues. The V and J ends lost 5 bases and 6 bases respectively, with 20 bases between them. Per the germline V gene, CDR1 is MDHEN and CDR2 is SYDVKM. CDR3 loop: CASSTLTRGALNSPLHF. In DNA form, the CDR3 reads TGTGCCAGCAGTACCCTTACCAGGGGAGCGCTTAATTCACCCCTCCACTTT.

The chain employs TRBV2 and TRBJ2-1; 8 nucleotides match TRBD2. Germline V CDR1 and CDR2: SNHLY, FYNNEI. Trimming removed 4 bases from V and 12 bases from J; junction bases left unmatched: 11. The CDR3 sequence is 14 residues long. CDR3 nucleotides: TGTGCCAGCAGTGGGCGCGGGGGGCCGGGATCGCAGTTCTTC. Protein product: CASSGRGGPGSQFF.

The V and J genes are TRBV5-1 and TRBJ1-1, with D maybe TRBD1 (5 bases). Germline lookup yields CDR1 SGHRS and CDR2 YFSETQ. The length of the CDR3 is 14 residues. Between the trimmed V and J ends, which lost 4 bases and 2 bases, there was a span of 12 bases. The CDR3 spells CASSPAGKNTEAFF. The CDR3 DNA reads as TGCGCCAGCAGCCCGGCAGGGAAAAACACTGAAGCTTTCTTT.

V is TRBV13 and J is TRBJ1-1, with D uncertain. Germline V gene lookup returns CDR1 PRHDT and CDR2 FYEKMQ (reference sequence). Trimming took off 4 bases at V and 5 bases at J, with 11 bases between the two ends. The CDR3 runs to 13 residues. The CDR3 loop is CASSSTRLTEAFF. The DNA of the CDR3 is TGTGCCAGCAGCTCGACCCGATTGACTGAAGCTTTCTTT.

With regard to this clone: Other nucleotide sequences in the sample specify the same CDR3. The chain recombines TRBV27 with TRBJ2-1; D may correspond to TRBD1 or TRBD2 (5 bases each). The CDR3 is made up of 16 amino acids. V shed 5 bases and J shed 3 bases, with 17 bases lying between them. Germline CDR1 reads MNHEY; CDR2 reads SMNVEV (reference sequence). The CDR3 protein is CASSGLGTTLYNEQFF. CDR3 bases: TGTGCCAGCAGTGGACTCGGGACCACGCTCTACAATGAGCAGTTCTTC.

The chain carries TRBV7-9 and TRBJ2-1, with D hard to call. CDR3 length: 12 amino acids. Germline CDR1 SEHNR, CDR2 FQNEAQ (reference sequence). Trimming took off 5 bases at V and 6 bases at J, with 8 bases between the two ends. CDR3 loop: CASSRSLNEQFF. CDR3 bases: TGTGCCAGCAGCCGAAGTCTCAATGAGCAGTTCTTC.

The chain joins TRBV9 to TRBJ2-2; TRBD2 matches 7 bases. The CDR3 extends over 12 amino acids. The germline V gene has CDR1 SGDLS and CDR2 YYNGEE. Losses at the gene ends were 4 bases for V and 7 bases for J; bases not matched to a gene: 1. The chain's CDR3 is CASSPGGGELFF. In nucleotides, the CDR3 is TGTGCCAGCAGCCCGGGGGGCGGGGAGCTGTTTTTT.